This T cell receptor (beta chain) was profiled in a study of T cell repertoires in cytomegalovirus infection. Study information: HLA-B-restricted CMV epitopes that are well studied were used alongside recently identified HLA-C-restricted ones. CMV infection plus the matching HLA type was flagged by public TCR beta signatures. Whole-study findings and limits: The ex vivo response was dominated by HLA-C-restricted CMV-specific TCR beta clonotypes. Individuals carrying CMV plus the relevant HLA were identified by cumulative frequency of public TCR beta families.

Via MiXCR, TCRdb re-called the reads, giving one row per CDR3 protein. The sample holds about 71,000 distinct CDR3 sequences, 20% seen once. For this clonotype: Its cognate antigen is unknown.

The TCR originated in a human donor in good health (CMV status not recorded). Some clones in this sample may be carry-over from other donors' samples. Sample: CD8+ T cells from cultured PBMCs, taken from culture after CMV antigen stimulation.

CDR3 protein: CASSLALGSTELFF. The CDR3 DNA sequence: TGTGCCAGCAGCTTAGCGCTGGGATCCACCGAACTGTTTTTT. The gene calls are TRBV7-2 and TRBJ1-4; D not resolved. Germline values: CDR1 SGHTA, CDR2 FQGNSA. V dropped 0 bases and J dropped 12 bases, with 14 bases sitting between them. The CDR3 extends over 14 amino acids.